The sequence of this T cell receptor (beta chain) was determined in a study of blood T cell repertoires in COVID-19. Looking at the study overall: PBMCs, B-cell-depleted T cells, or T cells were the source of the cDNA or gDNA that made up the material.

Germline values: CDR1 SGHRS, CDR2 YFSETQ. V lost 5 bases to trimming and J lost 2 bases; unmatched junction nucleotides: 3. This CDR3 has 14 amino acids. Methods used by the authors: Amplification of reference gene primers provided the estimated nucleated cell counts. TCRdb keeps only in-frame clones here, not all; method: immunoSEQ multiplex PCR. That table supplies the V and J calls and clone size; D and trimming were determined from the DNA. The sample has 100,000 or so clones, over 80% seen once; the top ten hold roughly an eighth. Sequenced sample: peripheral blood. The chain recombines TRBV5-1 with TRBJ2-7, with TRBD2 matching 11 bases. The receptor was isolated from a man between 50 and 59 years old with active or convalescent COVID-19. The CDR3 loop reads CASRGTSGAYEQYF. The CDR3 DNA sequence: TGCGCCAGCAGAGGGACTAGCGGAGCCTACGAGCAGTACTTC.